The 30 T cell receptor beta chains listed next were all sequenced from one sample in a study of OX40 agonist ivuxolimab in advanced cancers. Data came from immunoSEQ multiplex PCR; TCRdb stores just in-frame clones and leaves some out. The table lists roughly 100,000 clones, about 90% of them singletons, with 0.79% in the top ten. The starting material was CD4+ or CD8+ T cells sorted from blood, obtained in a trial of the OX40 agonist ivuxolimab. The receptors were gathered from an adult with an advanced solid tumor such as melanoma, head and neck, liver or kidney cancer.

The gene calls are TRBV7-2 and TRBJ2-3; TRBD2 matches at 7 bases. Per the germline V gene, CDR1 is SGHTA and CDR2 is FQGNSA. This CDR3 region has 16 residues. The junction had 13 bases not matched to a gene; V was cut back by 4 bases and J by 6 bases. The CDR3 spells CASSWKGGAGGDTQYF. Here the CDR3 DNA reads TGTGCCAGCAGCTGGAAGGGAGGGGCTGGAGGGGATACGCAGTATTTT.

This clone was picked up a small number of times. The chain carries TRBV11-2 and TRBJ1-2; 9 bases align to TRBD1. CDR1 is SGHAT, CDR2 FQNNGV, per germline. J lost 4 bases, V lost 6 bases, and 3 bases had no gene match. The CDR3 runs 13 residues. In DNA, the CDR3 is TGTGCCAGCAGAGGGACAGGGTCCTATGGCTACACCTTC. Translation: CASRGTGSYGYTF.

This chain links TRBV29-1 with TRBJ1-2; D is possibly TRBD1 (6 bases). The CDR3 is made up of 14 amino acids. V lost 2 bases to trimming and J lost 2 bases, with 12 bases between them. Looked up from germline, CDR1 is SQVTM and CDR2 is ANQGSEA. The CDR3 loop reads CSVELQGKNYGYTF. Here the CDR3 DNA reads TGCAGCGTTGAACTTCAGGGGAAGAACTATGGCTACACCTTC.

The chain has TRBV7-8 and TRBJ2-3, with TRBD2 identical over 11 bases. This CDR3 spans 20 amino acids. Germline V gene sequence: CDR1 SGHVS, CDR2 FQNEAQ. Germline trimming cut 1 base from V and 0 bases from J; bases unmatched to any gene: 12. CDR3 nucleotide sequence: TGTGCCAGCAGCTTAGACGTACTAGCGGGGGCTTCGTCTAGCACAGATACGCAGTATTTT. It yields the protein CASSLDVLAGASSSTDTQYF.

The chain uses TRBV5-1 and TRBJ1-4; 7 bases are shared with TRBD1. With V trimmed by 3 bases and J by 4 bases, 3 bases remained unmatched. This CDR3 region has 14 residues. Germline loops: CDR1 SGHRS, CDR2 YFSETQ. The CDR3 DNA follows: TGCGCCAGCAGCTCGCAGGGGGGTAATGAAAAACTGTTTTTT. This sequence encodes CASSSQGGNEKLFF.

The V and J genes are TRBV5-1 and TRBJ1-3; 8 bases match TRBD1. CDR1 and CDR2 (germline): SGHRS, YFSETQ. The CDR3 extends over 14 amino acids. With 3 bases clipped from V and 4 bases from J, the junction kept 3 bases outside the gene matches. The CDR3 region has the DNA TGCGCCAGCAGCTCCGGGACAGGCGGAAACACCATATATTTT. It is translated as CASSSGTGGNTIYF. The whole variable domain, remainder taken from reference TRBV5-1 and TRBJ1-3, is KAGVTQTPRYLIKTRGQQVTLSCSPISGHRSVSWYQQTPGQGLQFLFEYFSETQRNKGNFPGRFSGRQFSNSRSEMNVSTLELGDSALYLCASSSGTGGNTIYFGEGSWLTVV.

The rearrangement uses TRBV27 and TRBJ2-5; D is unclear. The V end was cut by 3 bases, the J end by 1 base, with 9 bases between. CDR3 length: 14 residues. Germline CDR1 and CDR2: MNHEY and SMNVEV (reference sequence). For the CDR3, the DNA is TGTGCCAGCAGTTTTTCCGGTACCCAAGAGACCCAGTACTTC. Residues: CASSFSGTQETQYF.

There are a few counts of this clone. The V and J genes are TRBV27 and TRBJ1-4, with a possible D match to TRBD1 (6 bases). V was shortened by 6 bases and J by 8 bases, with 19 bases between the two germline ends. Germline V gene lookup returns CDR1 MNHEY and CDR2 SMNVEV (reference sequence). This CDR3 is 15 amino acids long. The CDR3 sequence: CASRGRGAQEEKLFF. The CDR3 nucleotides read TGTGCCAGCAGGGGGCGGGGGGCGCAGGAGGAAAAACTGTTTTTT.

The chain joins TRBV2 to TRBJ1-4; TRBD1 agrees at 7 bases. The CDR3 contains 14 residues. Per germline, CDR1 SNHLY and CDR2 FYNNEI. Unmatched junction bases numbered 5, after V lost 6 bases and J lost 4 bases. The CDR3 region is CASSPGQLNEKLFF. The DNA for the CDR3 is TGTGCCAGCAGCCCGGGACAGCTTAATGAAAAACTGTTTTTT.

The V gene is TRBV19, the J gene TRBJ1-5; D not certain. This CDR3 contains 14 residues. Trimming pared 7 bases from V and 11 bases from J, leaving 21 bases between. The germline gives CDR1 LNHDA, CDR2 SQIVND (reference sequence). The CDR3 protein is CASTPGGERLSQHF. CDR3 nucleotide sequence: TGTGCCAGTACCCCCGGTGGGGAAAGGTTGTCCCAGCATTTT.

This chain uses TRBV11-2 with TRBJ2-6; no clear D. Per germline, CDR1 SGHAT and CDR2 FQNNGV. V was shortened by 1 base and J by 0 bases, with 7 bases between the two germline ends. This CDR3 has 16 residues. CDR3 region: CASSLARVSGANVLTF. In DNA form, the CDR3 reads TGTGCCAGCAGCTTAGCTAGGGTCTCTGGGGCCAACGTCCTGACTTTC.

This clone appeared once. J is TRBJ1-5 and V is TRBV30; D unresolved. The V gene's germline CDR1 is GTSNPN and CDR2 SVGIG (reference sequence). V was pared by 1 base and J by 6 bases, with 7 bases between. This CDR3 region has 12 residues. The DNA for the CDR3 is TGTGCCTGGAGTGGCCCCCGTCAGCCCCAGCATTTT. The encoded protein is CAWSGPRQPQHF.

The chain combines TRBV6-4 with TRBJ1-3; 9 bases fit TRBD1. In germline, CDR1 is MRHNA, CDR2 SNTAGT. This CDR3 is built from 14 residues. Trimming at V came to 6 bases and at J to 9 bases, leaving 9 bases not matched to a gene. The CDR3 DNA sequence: TGTGCCAGCAGATTGACAGGGGGGTCGACCACCATATATTTT. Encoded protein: CASRLTGGSTTIYF.

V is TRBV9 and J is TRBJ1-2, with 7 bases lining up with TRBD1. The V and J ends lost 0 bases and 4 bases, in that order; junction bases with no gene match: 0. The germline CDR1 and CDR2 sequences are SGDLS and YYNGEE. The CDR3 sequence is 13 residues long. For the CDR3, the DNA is TGTGCCAGCAGCGTAGGACAGGGCTATGGCTACACCTTC. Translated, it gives CASSVGQGYGYTF. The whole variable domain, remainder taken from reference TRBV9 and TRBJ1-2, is DSGVTQTPKHLITATGQRVTLRCSPRSGDLSVYWYQQSLDQGLQFLIQYYNGEERAKGNILERFSAQQFPDLHSELNLSSLELGDSALYFCASSVGQGYGYTFGSGTRLTVV.

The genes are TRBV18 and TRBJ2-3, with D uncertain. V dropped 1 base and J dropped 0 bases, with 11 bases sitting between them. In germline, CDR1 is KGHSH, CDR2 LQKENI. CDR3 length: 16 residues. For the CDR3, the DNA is TGTGCCAGCTCACCACTCGCGCAGACCAGCACAGATACGCAGTATTTT. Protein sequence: CASSPLAQTSTDTQYF.

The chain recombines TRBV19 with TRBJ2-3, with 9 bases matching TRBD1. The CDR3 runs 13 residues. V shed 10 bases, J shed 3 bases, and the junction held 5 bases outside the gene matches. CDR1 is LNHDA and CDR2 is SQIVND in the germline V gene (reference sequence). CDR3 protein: CATETGGTDTQYF. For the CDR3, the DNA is TGTGCCACGGAGACAGGGGGAACAGATACGCAGTATTTT.

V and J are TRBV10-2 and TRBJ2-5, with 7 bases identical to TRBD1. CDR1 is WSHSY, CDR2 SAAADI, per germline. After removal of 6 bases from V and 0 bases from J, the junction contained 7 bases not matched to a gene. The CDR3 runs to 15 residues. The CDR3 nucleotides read TGCGCCAGCAGCCAAACCGGGACAGACCAAGAGACCCAGTACTTC. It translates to CASSQTGTDQETQYF.

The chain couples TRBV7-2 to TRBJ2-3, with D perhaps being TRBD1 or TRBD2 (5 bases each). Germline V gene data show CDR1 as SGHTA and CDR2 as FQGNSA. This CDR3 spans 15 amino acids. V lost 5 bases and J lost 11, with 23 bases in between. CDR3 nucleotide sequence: TGTGCCAGCAGCCTAAGCCTGAAGGGGACCCCGGTGCAGTATTTT. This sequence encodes CASSLSLKGTPVQYF.

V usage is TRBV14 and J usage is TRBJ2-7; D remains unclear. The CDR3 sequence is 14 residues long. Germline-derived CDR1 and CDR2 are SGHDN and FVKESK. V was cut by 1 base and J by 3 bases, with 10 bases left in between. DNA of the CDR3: TGTGCCAGCAGCCAAGGGCTCAGATTCTACGAGCAGTACTTC. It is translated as CASSQGLRFYEQYF. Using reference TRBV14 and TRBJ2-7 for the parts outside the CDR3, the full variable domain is EAGVTQFPSHSVIEKGQTVTLRCDPISGHDNLYWYRRVMGKEIKFLLHFVKESKQDESGMPNNRFLAERTGGTYSTLKVQPAELEDSGVYFCASSQGLRFYEQYFGPGTRLTVT.

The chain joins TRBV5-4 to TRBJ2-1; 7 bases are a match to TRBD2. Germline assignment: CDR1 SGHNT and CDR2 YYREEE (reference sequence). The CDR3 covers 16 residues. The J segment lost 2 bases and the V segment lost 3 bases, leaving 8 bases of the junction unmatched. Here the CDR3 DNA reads TGTGCCAGCAGCTGGGGGGGTGGCCCCCCCTACAATGAGCAGTTCTTC. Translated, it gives CASSWGGGPPYNEQFF.

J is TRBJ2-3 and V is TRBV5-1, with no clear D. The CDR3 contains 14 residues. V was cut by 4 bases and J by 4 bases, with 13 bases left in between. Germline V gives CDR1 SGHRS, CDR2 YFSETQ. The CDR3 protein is CASSQGHFSDTQYF. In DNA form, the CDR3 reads TGCGCCAGCAGCCAAGGGCACTTTTCAGATACGCAGTATTTT. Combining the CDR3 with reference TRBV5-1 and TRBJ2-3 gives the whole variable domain KAGVTQTPRYLIKTRGQQVTLSCSPISGHRSVSWYQQTPGQGLQFLFEYFSETQRNKGNFPGRFSGRQFSNSRSEMNVSTLELGDSALYLCASSQGHFSDTQYFGPGTRLTVL.

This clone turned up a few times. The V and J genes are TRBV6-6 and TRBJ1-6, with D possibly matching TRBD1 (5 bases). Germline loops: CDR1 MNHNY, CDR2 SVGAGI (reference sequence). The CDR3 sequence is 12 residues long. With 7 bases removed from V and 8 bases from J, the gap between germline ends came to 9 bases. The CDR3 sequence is CASTLTDSPLHF. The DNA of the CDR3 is TGTGCCAGCACCCTGACAGATTCACCCCTCCACTTT.

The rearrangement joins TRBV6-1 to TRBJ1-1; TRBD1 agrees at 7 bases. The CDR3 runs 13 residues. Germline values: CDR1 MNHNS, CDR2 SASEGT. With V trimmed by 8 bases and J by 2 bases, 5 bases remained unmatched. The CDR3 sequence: CASARQGNTEAFF. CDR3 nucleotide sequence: TGTGCCAGCGCGAGACAGGGAAACACTGAAGCTTTCTTT.

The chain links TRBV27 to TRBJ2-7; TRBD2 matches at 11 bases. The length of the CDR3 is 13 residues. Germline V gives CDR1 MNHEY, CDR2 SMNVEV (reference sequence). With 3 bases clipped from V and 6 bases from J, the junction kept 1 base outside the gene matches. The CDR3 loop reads CASSFTSGGEQYF. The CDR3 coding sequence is TGTGCCAGCAGTTTTACTAGCGGGGGCGAGCAGTACTTC.

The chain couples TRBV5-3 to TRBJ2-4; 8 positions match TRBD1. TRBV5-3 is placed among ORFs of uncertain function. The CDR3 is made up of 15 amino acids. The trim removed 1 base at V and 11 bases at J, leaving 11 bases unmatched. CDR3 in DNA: TGTGCCAGAAGCTTGTCCCGACAGGGGAGGAGGCTTCAGTACTTC. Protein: CARSLSRQGRRLQYF.

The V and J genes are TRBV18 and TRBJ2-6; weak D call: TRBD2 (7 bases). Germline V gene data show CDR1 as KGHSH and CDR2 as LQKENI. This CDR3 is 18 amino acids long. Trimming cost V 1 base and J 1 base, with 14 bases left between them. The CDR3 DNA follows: TGTGCCAGCTCACCACGTCCCAGGGGAGGGTCTGGGGCCAACGTCCTGACTTTC. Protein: CASSPRPRGGSGANVLTF.

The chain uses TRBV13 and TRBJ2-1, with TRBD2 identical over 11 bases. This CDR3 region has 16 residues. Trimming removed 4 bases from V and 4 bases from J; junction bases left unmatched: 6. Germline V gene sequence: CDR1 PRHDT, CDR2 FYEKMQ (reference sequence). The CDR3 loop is CASSWILAGDYNEQFF. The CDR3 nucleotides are TGTGCCAGCAGCTGGATACTAGCGGGGGATTACAATGAGCAGTTCTTC.

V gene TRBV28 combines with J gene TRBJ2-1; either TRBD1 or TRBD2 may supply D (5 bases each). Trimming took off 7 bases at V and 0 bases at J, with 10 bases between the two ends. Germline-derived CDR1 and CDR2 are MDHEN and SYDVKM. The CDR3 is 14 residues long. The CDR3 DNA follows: TGTGCCAGCAATGAGGGGAGCTCCTACAATGAGCAGTTCTTC. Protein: CASNEGSSYNEQFF. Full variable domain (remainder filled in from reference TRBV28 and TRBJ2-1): DVKVTQSSRYLVKRTGEKVFLECVQDMDHENMFWYRQDPGLGLRLIYFSYDVKMKEKGDIPEGYSVSREKKERFSLILESASTNQTSMYLCASNEGSSYNEQFFGPGTRLTVL.

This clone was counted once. CDR3 nucleotide sequence: TGTGCCAGCTCACCACCGGAGGGCTCTGGGGCCAACGTCCTGACTTTC. Translating it yields CASSPPEGSGANVLTF. V usage is TRBV18 and J usage is TRBJ2-6, with a weak D call TRBD2 (6 bases). Trimming cost V 0 bases and J 0 bases, with 6 bases left between them. From germline, CDR1 is KGHSH and CDR2 LQKENI. CDR3 length: 16 amino acids.

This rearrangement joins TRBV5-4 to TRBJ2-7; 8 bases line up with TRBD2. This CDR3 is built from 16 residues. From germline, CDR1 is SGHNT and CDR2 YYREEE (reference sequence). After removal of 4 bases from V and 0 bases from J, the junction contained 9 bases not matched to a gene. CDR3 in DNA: TGTGCCAGCAGCCGGGGGGGGCAGTCCAGCTCCTACGAGCAGTACTTC. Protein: CASSRGGQSSSYEQYF.